These T cell receptor beta chains were read from a single sample in a study of T cell responses to AZD1222 COVID-19 vaccine. TCRdb's copy holds only in-frame clones and misses some; the assay was immunoSEQ multiplex PCR. The table shows roughly 150,000 clones, with 85% to 95% occurring only once. The sample here was peripheral blood, taken 28 days after the second AZD1222 dose. The receptors here all came from an adult who received the AZD1222 COVID-19 vaccine. CDR3s include the opening cysteine and the closing phenylalanine or tryptophan. A D gene is named only where the DNA matches it firmly. A row's size may be missing; if present it is once, few, many or a size class.

V	D	size	J	DNA	CDR3
TRBV19	TRBD1	-	TRBJ1-5	TGTGCCAGTAGTATCGGACAGGCTTACAATCAGCCCCAGCATTTT	CASSIGQAYNQPQHF
TRBV9	-	-	TRBJ1-3	TGTGCCAGCAGCGTAGAGGTTTTCTCTGGAAACACCATATATTTT	CASSVEVFSGNTIYF
TRBV7-2	-	-	TRBJ1-2	TGTGCCAGCAGCTTCCAGTTGGGGGGAAACTATGGCTACACCTTC	CASSFQLGGNYGYTF
TRBV9	-	-	TRBJ1-1	TGTGCCAGCAGCGTGAGTACAGGGATGAACACTGAAGCTTTCTTT	CASSVSTGMNTEAFF
TRBV19	TRBD2	-	TRBJ2-3	TGTGCCAGTAGTATCATAGCGGGGGTAACAGATACGCAGTATTTT	CASSIIAGVTDTQYF
TRBV7-9	-	-	TRBJ1-4	TGTGCCAGCAGCTTACCCGGGGCAACTAATGAAAAACTGTTTTTT	CASSLPGATNEKLFF
TRBV18	-	-	TRBJ1-5	TGTGCCAGCTCATTCCAGGTCAATCAGCCCCAGCATTTT	CASSFQVNQPQHF
TRBV4-3	-	-	TRBJ1-1	TGCGCCAGCAGCCCCCGGGTGAACACTGAAGCTTTCTTT	CASSPRVNTEAFF
TRBV2	-	-	TRBJ1-5	TGTGCCAGCAGTTTATTGCCGGCAGCTTATCAGCCCCAGCATTTT	CASSLLPAAYQPQHF
TRBV6-6	TRBD2	-	TRBJ2-1	TGTGCCAGCATCCCCTACGAGGGCGGGGGCAATGAGCAGTTCTTC	CASIPYEGGGNEQFF
TRBV7-8	TRBD2	-	TRBJ2-5	TGTGCCAGCTACGGGATAGCGGGGGGAGAGACCCAGTACTTC	CASYGIAGGETQYF
TRBV18	-	-	TRBJ2-2	TGTGCCAGCTCACTCCTGCACAGGGCCGGGGAGCTGTTTTTT	CASSLLHRAGELFF
TRBV18	-	-	TRBJ1-1	TGTGCCAGCTCACTTCAGGGCCGCACTGAAGCTTTCTTT	CASSLQGRTEAFF
TRBV7-9	-	-	TRBJ1-6	TGTGCCAGCAGCTTAGAGTGGCAGGAGGATTCACCCCTCCACTTT	CASSLEWQEDSPLHF
TRBV28	-	-	TRBJ2-2	TGTGCCAGCAGTTTAGGATTGGCGGCAGGGACCGGGGAGCTGTTTTTT	CASSLGLAAGTGELFF
TRBV14	TRBD1	-	TRBJ2-6	TGTGCCAGCAGCCCATCAGCCGGGACAGGACCCCTTAGTGCCAACGTCCTGACTTTC	CASSPSAGTGPLSANVLTF
TRBV5-1	-	-	TRBJ1-4	TGCGCCAGCAGCTTGAGTCAGGGGTGGGCTAATGAAAAACTGTTTTTT	CASSLSQGWANEKLFF
TRBV3-1/TRBV3-2	TRBD1	-	TRBJ1-3	TGTGCCAGCAGCCTGACAGGGGCTTTATTCTCTGGAAACACCATATATTTT	CASSLTGALFSGNTIYF
TRBV12-3/TRBV12-4	-	-	TRBJ2-1	TGTGCCAGCAGGCGGACGGATGAGCAGTTCTTC	CASRRTDEQFF
TRBV3-1/TRBV3-2	TRBD2	once	TRBJ2-7	TGTGCCAGCAGCCAAGGATTCGAGCGGGGGGGCCACGAGCAGTACTTC	CASSQGFERGGHEQYF
TRBV5-5	-	-	TRBJ1-2	TGTGCCAGCAGCTTGTTTCAGGGATATGGCTACACCTTC	CASSLFQGYGYTF
TRBV3-1/TRBV3-2	-	few	TRBJ2-5	TGTGCCAGCAGCCAAAAGATCTGGGGAGAGACCCAGTACTTC	CASSQKIWGETQYF
TRBV5-1	-	-	TRBJ1-2	TGCGCCAGCAGCTTGGCGGGGGGAGATGGCTACACCTTC	CASSLAGGDGYTF
TRBV13	-	-	TRBJ2-7	TGTGCCAGCAGCACCCGGGACAAGTACTACGAGCAGTACTTC	CASSTRDKYYEQYF
TRBV3-1/TRBV3-2	TRBD2	-	TRBJ2-1	TGTGCCAGCAGCTCCGGGACTAGGGACAATGAGCAGTTCTTC	CASSSGTRDNEQFF
TRBV5-1	TRBD1	-	TRBJ2-3	TGCGCCAGCAGCAGACAGGGAGCGGATTCACTAAGCACAGATACGCAGTATTTT	CASSRQGADSLSTDTQYF
TRBV4-1	-	-	TRBJ2-7	TGCGCCAGCAGCCAAGATCGACAGTCAGTCTCCTACGAGCAGTACTTC	CASSQDRQSVSYEQYF
TRBV2	TRBD1	-	TRBJ1-1	TGTGCCAGTGGGACAGCGACTGGTTCCACTGAAGCTTTCTTT	CASGTATGSTEAFF
TRBV7-2	TRBD2	once	TRBJ2-1	TGTGCCAGCAGCTTAGATAGTACTAGCGGGGGATATGAGCAGTTCTTC	CASSLDSTSGGYEQFF
TRBV4-1	TRBD1	-	TRBJ1-6	TGCGCCAGCAGCCAAGCCGGGACAGGGAATTCACCCCTCCACTTT	CASSQAGTGNSPLHF
TRBV11-3	-	-	TRBJ1-1	TGTGCCAGCAGCTTTGTCCGGGACACTGAAGCTTTCTTT	CASSFVRDTEAFF
TRBV6-5	-	-	TRBJ1-6	TGTGCCAGCAGTTACGGGACAATAGGAGGTTCACCCCTCCACTTT	CASSYGTIGGSPLHF
TRBV4-3	-	-	TRBJ1-2	TGCGCCAGCAGCCAAGAAGTCACAGGGAGCTATGGCTACACCTTC	CASSQEVTGSYGYTF
TRBV12-3/TRBV12-4	-	few	TRBJ2-2	TGTGCCAGCAGCCAAGGGTCCGGGGAGCTGTTTTTT	CASSQGSGELFF
TRBV6-4	-	-	TRBJ1-1	TGTGCCAGCAGTGACTCGAGGGGTTTATCTGACACTGAAGCTTTCTTT	CASSDSRGLSDTEAFF
TRBV5-1	TRBD1	-	TRBJ2-7	TGCGCCAGCAGCTTCCCGGACAGGGGAGAGGTGTACGAGCAGTACTTC	CASSFPDRGEVYEQYF
TRBV3-1/TRBV3-2	-	few	TRBJ1-2	TGTGCCAGCAGCCAAGCGCCCTCGTGGTCAGATTATGGCTACACCTTC	CASSQAPSWSDYGYTF
TRBV30	TRBD1	-	TRBJ2-3	TGTGCCTGGACCGCCGGGACAGGGCTCGCAGATACGCAGTATTTT	CAWTAGTGLADTQYF
TRBV9	TRBD1	-	TRBJ1-4	TGTGCCAGCAGGCGACAGGGGGTACGGGTCTTAGCTAGAGAAAAACTGTTTTTT	CASRRQGVRVLAREKLFF
TRBV7-8	-	-	TRBJ2-7	TGTGCCAGCAGCCCGAAAGGGGCTAGTACCTACGAGCAGTACTTC	CASSPKGASTYEQYF
TRBV19	TRBD1	-	TRBJ2-1	TGTGCCAGTGCGACAGGGGCAGGTGGTGAGCAGTTCTTC	CASATGAGGEQFF
TRBV4-1	-	once	TRBJ2-5	TGCGCCAGCAGCCCGGGACCTGGGGAGACCCAGTACTTC	CASSPGPGETQYF
TRBV16	-	-	TRBJ1-5	TGTGCCAGCAGCCGCAACATACTAGCCGTTAGCAATCAGCCCCAGCATTTT	CASSRNILAVSNQPQHF
TRBV7-9	-	-	TRBJ1-3	TGTGCCAGCACCCCGGTTCGGACATTAGGGGAGAACTCTGGAAACACCATATATTTT	CASTPVRTLGENSGNTIYF
TRBV4-1	-	-	TRBJ1-4	TGCGCCAGCAGCCAAGTATGGAGGTTAGGGGATGAAAAACTGTTTTTT	CASSQVWRLGDEKLFF
TRBV18	-	-	TRBJ1-1	TGTGCCAGCTCACCAGCTCAGAACACTGAAGCTTTCTTT	CASSPAQNTEAFF
TRBV6-5	-	-	TRBJ2-2	TGTGCCAGCAGTTCCCCCCGGAGCGGGCCAACCGGGGAGCTGTTTTTT	CASSSPRSGPTGELFF
TRBV23-1	-	-	TRBJ2-7	TGCGCCAGCAAGGTAGCCGACAGGTCCCCTTTGAGGTACGAGCAGTACTTC	CASKVADRSPLRYEQYF
TRBV7-9	TRBD1	-	TRBJ1-1	TGTGCCAGCAGCCCCGCGTCAGGGGGACGGCGGACTGAAGCTTTCTTT	CASSPASGGRRTEAFF
TRBV5-5	TRBD2	-	TRBJ2-1	TGTGCCAGCAGCCACACTAGCGGGGGGGCAGGTGAGCAGTTCTTC	CASSHTSGGAGEQFF
TRBV7-2	TRBD2	-	TRBJ2-7	TGTGCCAGCAGCTTGTGGGGACTAGCGGGGCCCGTCTCCTACGAGCAGTACTTC	CASSLWGLAGPVSYEQYF
TRBV3-1/TRBV3-2	TRBD2	-	TRBJ2-1	TGTGCCAGCAGCCAAGAGCCCCCGGGACTAGCGGACAATGAGCAGTTCTTC	CASSQEPPGLADNEQFF
TRBV28	-	-	TRBJ2-2	TGTGCCAGCAGTTTTGCGGGTCAAGTAGCCGGGGAGCTGTTTTTT	CASSFAGQVAGELFF
TRBV7-8	-	once	TRBJ2-7	TGTGCCAGCAGCTCCGCCCCCTACGAGCAGTACTTC	CASSSAPYEQYF
TRBV15	TRBD1	-	TRBJ2-2	TGTGCCACCAGCGACAGGGGGCAAGGCGGGGAGCTGTTTTTT	CATSDRGQGGELFF
TRBV7-9	-	once	TRBJ1-1	TGTGCCAGCAGCTTAGCAGCAGGATTAAATACTGAAGCTTTCTTT	CASSLAAGLNTEAFF
TRBV29-1	TRBD1	-	TRBJ1-1	TGCAGCGTTGATGGCCTATGGGACAGGGTGAACACTGAAGCTTTCTTT	CSVDGLWDRVNTEAFF
TRBV6-4	-	once	TRBJ1-4	TGTGCCAGCAGTGACTCATCGTGGTCCAATGAAAAACTGTTTTTT	CASSDSSWSNEKLFF
TRBV19	TRBD1	-	TRBJ2-1	TGTGCCAGCCATACAGGGGCTGCCTACAATGAGCAGTTCTTC	CASHTGAAYNEQFF